A single sample gave rise to the 31 T cell receptor beta chains below, sequenced in a study of blood T cell repertoires in COVID-19. Produced via immunoSEQ multiplex PCR; TCRdb's table is partial and in-frame only. The sample has 200,000 to 300,000 clones, roughly four fifths seen once; the top ten hold about 4.8%. Sequencing was carried out using peripheral blood. These receptor sequences come from a woman aged 70-85 years with acute or convalescent COVID-19.

The V and J genes are TRBV3-1 (or the pseudogene TRBV3-2) and TRBJ2-7; TRBD2 is a possible D gene (5 bases). This CDR3 spans 13 amino acids. The V gene's germline CDR1 is LGHDT and CDR2 YNNKEL (reference sequence). The V end lost 3 bases, the J end lost 2 bases, and 8 bases lay between the germline ends. The chain's CDR3 is CASSQRATYEQYF. CDR3 nucleotide sequence: TGTGCCAGCAGCCAGAGGGCTACCTACGAGCAGTACTTC.

The V gene is TRBV6-1, the J gene TRBJ2-1; D is undetermined. Germline CDR1 MNHNS, CDR2 SASEGT. V dropped 2 bases and J dropped 10 bases, with 6 bases sitting between them. The CDR3 contains 11 residues. CDR3 amino acids: CASSESREQFF. As DNA, the CDR3 is TGTGCCAGCAGTGAATCCAGGGAGCAGTTCTTC.

In its sample, this clone was seen many times. The chain uses TRBV5-4 and TRBJ1-5; no clear D gene. Germline V gene data show CDR1 as SGHNT and CDR2 as YYREEE (reference sequence). The CDR3 is made up of 13 amino acids. Between the trimmed V and J ends, which lost 0 bases and 6 bases, there was a span of 7 bases. CDR3 in DNA: TGTGCCAGCAGCTTGGGCACCGGTCAGCCCCAGCATTTT. The encoded protein is CASSLGTGQPQHF.

The chain recombines TRBV5-6 with TRBJ1-2; D is undetermined. The CDR3 contains 14 residues. Germline assignment: CDR1 SGHDT and CDR2 YYEEEE. V was trimmed by 4 bases and J by 8 bases, leaving 18 bases between them. The CDR3 DNA sequence: TGTGCCAGCAGCCCGGTAGTGGAGCTTCGGGGCTACACCTTC. The encoded protein is CASSPVVELRGYTF.

The chain combines TRBV20-1 with TRBJ1-2, with a tentative D call TRBD1 (5 bases). Trimming left V 3 bases short and J 4 bases short, with 6 bases between. Per the germline V gene, CDR1 is DFQATT and CDR2 is SNEGSKA (reference sequence). This CDR3 is 11 amino acids long. The CDR3 loop reads CSARGLYGYTF. CDR3 coding DNA: TGCAGTGCTAGGGGACTCTATGGCTACACCTTC.

The chain recombines TRBV9 with TRBJ1-1; weak D call: TRBD1 (5 bases). Between the trimmed V and J ends, which lost 3 bases and 3 bases, there was a span of 15 bases. This CDR3 spans 15 amino acids. Germline loops: CDR1 SGDLS, CDR2 YYNGEE. CDR3 nucleotide sequence: TGTGCCAGCAGCGGAGCCCCTAGGGGCGACACTGAAGCTTTCTTT. This encodes CASSGAPRGDTEAFF.

The chain joins TRBV7-2 to TRBJ2-2; tentatively, D is TRBD2 (5 bases). The germline V gene has CDR1 SGHTA and CDR2 FQGNSA. V lost 6 bases and J lost 3, with 14 bases in between. The CDR3 has 15 residues. CDR3 DNA sequence: TGTGCCAGCAGTGCGACGGGGTCGGACACCGGGGAGCTGTTTTTT. As protein: CASSATGSDTGELFF.

This clone showed up just a few times. The chain has TRBV29-1 and TRBJ1-1, with 9 bases lining up with TRBD1. The CDR3 has 13 residues. V lost 6 bases, J lost 0 bases, and 2 bases stayed unmatched. CDR1 SQVTM and CDR2 ANQGSEA come from the germline V gene. The DNA for the CDR3 is TGCAGCGTCGGGGACAGGGTGAACACTGAAGCTTTCTTT. Its protein is CSVGDRVNTEAFF.

Written as DNA, the CDR3 is TGTGCCAGCAGTCGCCTAGGGACCCAGTACTTC. Translation gives CASSRLGTQYF. V usage is TRBV12-3 or TRBV12-4 and J usage is TRBJ2-5; D not certain. This CDR3 region has 11 residues. The V and J ends lost 5 bases and 7 bases respectively, with 8 bases between them.

The chain employs TRBV6-5 and TRBJ1-5; TRBD1 aligns across 12 bases. Trimming took 8 bases from V and 6 from J; bases not matched to a gene: 8. The germline CDR1 and CDR2 sequences are MNHEY and SVGAGI. This CDR3 is 15 amino acids long. The CDR3 sequence is CASQEGQGAVQPQHF. Written as DNA, the CDR3 is TGTGCCAGCCAGGAGGGACAGGGGGCTGTTCAGCCCCAGCATTTT.

This chain links TRBV7-8 with TRBJ1-5, with 8 positions matching TRBD1. Germline V gene lookup returns CDR1 SGHVS and CDR2 FQNEAQ. The V gene end was trimmed by 5 bases and the J gene end by 4 bases; junction bases not matched to a gene: 4. This CDR3 has 14 amino acids. The CDR3 DNA reads as TGTGCCAGCAGCATTACAGGGGGGAATCAGCCCCAGCATTTT. Translating gives CASSITGGNQPQHF.

V and J are TRBV5-4 and TRBJ2-1; 13 nucleotides align to TRBD2. Germline-derived CDR1 and CDR2 are SGHNT and YYREEE (reference sequence). V lost 0 bases and J lost 9; bases outside the gene matches: 6. This CDR3 has 16 amino acids. In DNA form, the CDR3 reads TGTGCCAGCAGCTTGGCCGGGGGACTAGCGGGGCGTGAGCAGTTCTTC. This gives the protein CASSLAGGLAGREQFF. The whole variable domain, filled in from reference TRBV5-4 and TRBJ2-1, reads ETGVTQSPTHLIKTRGQQVTLRCSSQSGHNTVSWYQQALGQGPQFIFQYYREEENGRGNFPPRFSGLQFPNYSSELNVNALELDDSALYLCASSLAGGLAGREQFFGPGTRLTVL.

The chain joins TRBV12-3 or TRBV12-4 to TRBJ1-1; D not resolved. This CDR3 region has 13 residues. Trimming cost V 4 bases and J 1 base, with 7 bases left between them. DNA of the CDR3: TGTGCCAGCAGTTCCCGGGAGAACACTGAAGCTTTCTTT. Translation gives CASSSRENTEAFF.

This chain uses TRBV5-6 with TRBJ1-2; TRBD1 might be the D (6 bases). The CDR3 has 13 residues. CDR1 and CDR2 (germline): SGHDT, YYEEEE. Trimming cost V 1 base and J 4 bases, with 8 bases left between them. CDR3 sequence: CASSLQGPYGYTF. CDR3 DNA: TGTGCCAGCAGCTTGCAGGGGCCCTATGGCTACACCTTC.

The gene calls are TRBV9 and TRBJ2-7, with D perhaps TRBD1 (5 bases). CDR3 length: 14 amino acids. V was cut by 0 bases and J by 0 bases, with 7 bases left in between. Germline V CDR1 and CDR2: SGDLS, YYNGEE. CDR3 DNA sequence: TGTGCCAGCAGCGTAGCGGACACCTCCTACGAGCAGTACTTC. Its protein product is CASSVADTSYEQYF.

V is TRBV5-1 and J is TRBJ2-5; 8 bases match TRBD2. The J segment lost 5 bases and the V segment lost 0 bases, leaving 6 bases of the junction unmatched. Germline CDR1 is SGHRS and CDR2 is YFSETQ. This CDR3 spans 15 amino acids. The CDR3 DNA reads TGCGCCAGCAGCTTGGGACGCGTAGCGGGGGAGACCCAGTACTTC. This encodes CASSLGRVAGETQYF.

The CDR3 nucleotides are TGTGCCAGCAGCCAGGGGGCGGTCTCCCTCCACTTT. It specifies CASSQGAVSLHF. This rearrangement joins TRBV3-1 (or the pseudogene TRBV3-2) to TRBJ1-6; tentatively, D is TRBD1 (6 bases). V was pared by 3 bases and J by 14 bases, with 11 bases between. CDR1 and CDR2 from the germline V gene are LGHDT and YNNKEL (reference sequence). CDR3 length: 12 amino acids.

The rearrangement joins TRBV5-5 to TRBJ2-1; 9 bases line up with TRBD1. CDR1 and CDR2 from the germline V gene are SGHKS and YYEKEE (reference sequence). Unmatched junction bases numbered 8, after V lost 3 bases and J lost 4 bases. The CDR3 is 16 residues long. The CDR3 DNA sequence: TGTGCCAGCAGCTCCCGGGACAGGGATTTGTACAATGAGCAGTTCTTC. The encoded protein is CASSSRDRDLYNEQFF.

The V and J genes are TRBV27 and TRBJ1-1; D is unclear. The CDR3 is made up of 13 amino acids. Per germline, CDR1 MNHEY and CDR2 SMNVEV (reference sequence). Deletions cut 2 bases from V and 8 bases from J, with 12 bases between. The CDR3 protein is CASSLERGYEAFF. The CDR3, as DNA: TGTGCCAGCAGTTTAGAACGCGGATACGAAGCTTTCTTT.

The chain employs TRBV6-2 or TRBV6-3 and TRBJ2-3, with 10 bases matching TRBD2. Germline loops: CDR1 MNHEY, CDR2 SVGEGT. The junction had 5 bases not matched to a gene; V was cut back by 4 bases and J by 1 base. The CDR3 consists of 16 residues. The CDR3 nucleotides are TGTGCCAGCAGTTCGGACGGACTAGCGGGCACAGATACGCAGTATTTT. Its protein product is CASSSDGLAGTDTQYF.

The CDR3, as DNA: TGTGCCAGCAGAGCCGGGACAGGGTTCGGCTACACCTTC. Protein product: CASRAGTGFGYTF. The chain employs TRBV2 and TRBJ1-2, with 9 bases that match TRBD1. The V gene end was trimmed by 6 bases and the J gene end by 8 bases; junction bases not matched to a gene: 7. The germline V gene has CDR1 SNHLY and CDR2 FYNNEI. This CDR3 has 13 amino acids.

The chain uses TRBV5-1 and TRBJ2-1, with 7 positions matching TRBD1. The trim removed 0 bases at V and 0 bases at J, leaving 12 bases unmatched. Germline lookup yields CDR1 SGHRS and CDR2 YFSETQ. This CDR3 spans 19 amino acids. The CDR3 region is CASSLAPGGVLSSYNEQFF. CDR3 nucleotide sequence: TGCGCCAGCAGCTTGGCCCCAGGGGGTGTACTTAGCTCCTACAATGAGCAGTTCTTC.

This chain connects TRBV4-3 to TRBJ1-1, with D possibly TRBD1 on 5 matching bases. The V end lost 0 bases, the J end lost 5 bases, and 10 bases lay between the germline ends. The germline CDR1 and CDR2 sequences are LGHNA and YSLEER. The CDR3 has 14 residues. Here the CDR3 reads CASSQESGGTEAFF. As DNA, the CDR3 is TGCGCCAGCAGCCAAGAAAGTGGGGGGACTGAAGCTTTCTTT.

This chain links TRBV19 with TRBJ2-2, with no clear D. Trimming pared 3 bases from V and 4 bases from J, leaving 12 bases between. The length of the CDR3 is 15 residues. Germline CDR1 is LNHDA and CDR2 is SQIVND (reference sequence). CDR3 sequence reads: CASSIPASITGELFF. Here the CDR3 DNA reads TGTGCCAGTAGTATCCCGGCTAGTATCACCGGGGAGCTGTTTTTT.

CDR3: CASSSFGVSARSYEQYF. In DNA form, the CDR3 reads TGTGCCAGCAGCTCCTTCGGGGTGAGCGCGCGCTCCTACGAGCAGTACTTC. The gene calls are TRBV7-2 and TRBJ2-7, with D maybe TRBD2 (5 bases). This CDR3 is 17 amino acids long. The V end lost 4 bases, the J end lost 0 bases, and 19 bases lay between the germline ends. Looked up from germline, CDR1 is SGHTA and CDR2 is FQGNSA.

The chain links TRBV19 to TRBJ1-6, with 7 bases matching TRBD1. The CDR3 totals 14 residues. V shed 7 bases and J 7 bases; nucleotides not matched to a gene: 7. Per germline, CDR1 LNHDA and CDR2 SQIVND (reference sequence). The CDR3 region is CASTVGTENSPLHF. CDR3 nucleotide sequence: TGTGCCAGTACCGTGGGGACAGAGAATTCACCCCTCCACTTT.

The J gene is TRBJ1-1, the V gene TRBV2, with D possibly being TRBD1 (5 bases). The CDR3 has 16 residues. V was trimmed by 5 bases and J by 6 bases, leaving 22 bases between them. Germline CDR1 is SNHLY and CDR2 is FYNNEI. This CDR3 is CASSKGSWGRAPEAFF. Here the CDR3 DNA reads TGTGCCAGCAGTAAAGGTAGTTGGGGCAGGGCTCCTGAAGCTTTCTTT.

The rearrangement uses TRBV12-5 and TRBJ1-2; 8 positions agree with TRBD1. V trimming: 5 bases; J trimming: 5 bases; junction bases outside the gene matches: 4. CDR3 length: 13 residues. CDR1 is LGHNT, CDR2 FRNRAP, per germline. This CDR3 reads CASGTQGVYGYTF. CDR3 coding DNA: TGTGCTAGTGGTACACAGGGGGTATATGGCTACACCTTC.

CDR3 coding DNA: TGTGCCAGCAGTTACTCGGGACTAGCGGGGTTCTCCTACGAGCAGTACTTC. It specifies CASSYSGLAGFSYEQYF. V gene TRBV6-2 or TRBV6-3 combines with J gene TRBJ2-7; 13 bases map to TRBD2. The germline V gene encodes CDR1 MNHEY and CDR2 SVGEGT. The CDR3 contains 17 residues. With V trimmed by 0 bases and J by 0 bases, 2 bases remained unmatched.

The CDR3 nucleotides read TGTGCCAGCAGTCCGATCCATCAGGGTCTCTCTGGGGCCAACGTCCTGACTTTC. Translating it yields CASSPIHQGLSGANVLTF. The rearrangement uses TRBV5-6 and TRBJ2-6; D may be TRBD1 (5 bases). Trimming removed 5 bases from V and 0 bases from J, with 18 bases in between. CDR3 size: 18 residues. CDR1 and CDR2 (germline): SGHDT, YYEEEE.

The genes are TRBV5-8 and TRBJ1-5; no clear D gene. Trimming left V 1 base short and J 3 bases short, with 8 bases between. Germline CDR1 and CDR2: SGHTS and YDEGEE. This CDR3 spans 14 amino acids. CDR3 sequence reads: CASSLTFINQPQHF. The CDR3 nucleotides are TGTGCCAGCAGCTTGACTTTTATCAATCAGCCCCAGCATTTT. The full variable domain, its missing parts supplied by reference TRBV5-8 and TRBJ1-5, is EAGVTQSPTHLIKTRGQQATLRCSPISGHTSVYWYQQALGLGLQFLLWYDEGEERNRGNFPPRFSGRQFPNYSSELNVNALELEDSALYLCASSLTFINQPQHFGDGTRLSIL.